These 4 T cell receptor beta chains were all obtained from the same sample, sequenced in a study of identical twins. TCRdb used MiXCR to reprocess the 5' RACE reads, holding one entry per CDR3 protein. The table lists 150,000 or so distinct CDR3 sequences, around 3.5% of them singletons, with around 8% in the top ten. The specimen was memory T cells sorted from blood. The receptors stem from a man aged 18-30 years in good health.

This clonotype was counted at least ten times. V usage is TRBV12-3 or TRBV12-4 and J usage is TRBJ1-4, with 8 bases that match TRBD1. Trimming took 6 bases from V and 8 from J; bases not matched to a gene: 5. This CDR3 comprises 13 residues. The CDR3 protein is CASSRGLGEKLFF. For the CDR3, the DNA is TGTGCCAGCAGCAGGGGGCTCGGGGAAAAACTGTTTTTT.

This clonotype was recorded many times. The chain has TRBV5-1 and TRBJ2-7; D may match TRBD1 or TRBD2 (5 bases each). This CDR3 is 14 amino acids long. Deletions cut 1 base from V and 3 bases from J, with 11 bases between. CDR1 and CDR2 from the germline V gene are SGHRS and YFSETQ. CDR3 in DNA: TGCGCCAGCAGCTTGTCTGGGGCGGGCTACGAGCAGTACGTC. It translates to CASSLSGAGYEQYV.

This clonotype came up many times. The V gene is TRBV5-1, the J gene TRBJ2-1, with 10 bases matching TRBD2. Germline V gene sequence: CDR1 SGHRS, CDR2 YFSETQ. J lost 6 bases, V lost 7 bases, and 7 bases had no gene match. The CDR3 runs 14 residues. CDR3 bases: TGCGCCAGCGTAGGTCTAGCGGGAGCCAATGAGCAGTTCTTC. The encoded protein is CASVGLAGANEQFF.

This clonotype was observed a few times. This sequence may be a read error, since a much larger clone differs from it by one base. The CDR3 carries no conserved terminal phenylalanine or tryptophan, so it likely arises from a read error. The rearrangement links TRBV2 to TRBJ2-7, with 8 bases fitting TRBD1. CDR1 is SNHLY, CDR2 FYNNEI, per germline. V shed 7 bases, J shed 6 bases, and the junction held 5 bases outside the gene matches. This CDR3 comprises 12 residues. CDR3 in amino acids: CASNGQGGEQYY. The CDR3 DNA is TGTGCCAGCAACGGACAGGGAGGCGAGCAGTACTAC.